This T cell receptor (beta chain) was recovered during a study of beta chain features in type 1 diabetes. Whole-study results and caveats: Type 1 diabetes patients had fewer VDJ junction insertions and more deletions. A greater similarity of naive, central memory and Treg TCRB repertoires was seen among patients than among healthy donors.

The CDR3 is 13 residues long. V lost 5 bases and J 5 bases, leaving 12 bases between the germline ends. Looked up from germline, CDR1 is SGHAT and CDR2 is FQNNGV. Sequencing targeted expressed TCRB transcripts, as all isolated RNA had been reverse transcribed. Produced via immunoSEQ multiplex PCR; TCRdb's table is partial and in-frame only. The table has about half a million clones, more than 9.5% seen once; the top ten hold over 0.04%. Turning to this clone: Its antigen is currently unknown.

By way of CD45RO/CCR7/CD25/CD127/CD95/CD27, the CD4+ regulatory, stem cell-like memory, central memory and naive cells were sorted. Sequenced input: naive CD4+ T cells from blood. This TCR came from a woman younger than 35 in good health. The V gene is TRBV11-2, the J gene TRBJ1-1, with a possible D match to TRBD1 (5 bases). Written as DNA, the CDR3 is TGTGCCAGCAGCCACATCGGGGGGACTGAAGCTTTCTTT. This translates into CASSHIGGTEAFF.